Shown below are 10 T cell receptor beta chains from a single sample sequenced in a study of cytomegalovirus exposure and HLA in healthy donors. Primers included in the PCR were 60 Vbeta and 13 Jbeta primers. The data were produced by immunoSEQ multiplex PCR, yet TCRdb's version contains in-frame clones alone and is incomplete. This sample has around 230,000 clones; more than 70% occur once, and the top ten carry approximately 0.49%. Sequencing was performed on PBMCs. Source of these receptors: a boy aged 10-17 years in good health and CMV-seronegative.

CDR3 nucleotide sequence: TGTGCCATCACGGCGGGGGGACTCGCGGGGACCCAGTACTTC. Translation: CAITAGGLAGTQYF. The chain uses TRBV10-3 and TRBJ2-5; 8 bases line up with TRBD2. The CDR3 consists of 14 residues. V shed 7 bases, J shed 7 bases, and the junction held 11 bases outside the gene matches. CDR1 is ENHRY, CDR2 SYGVKD, per germline.

Comment on this clone: The sample carries other DNA sequences with the same CDR3. In DNA form, the CDR3 reads TGTGCCAGCTCGCAATGGGCTTTGACAGGAGGCAACGCCGAAGCTTTCTTT. Amino acids: CASSQWALTGGNAEAFF. The chain carries TRBV18 and TRBJ1-1; perhaps TRBD1 as D (6 bases). Trimming removed 6 bases at V and 8 bases at J, with 28 bases between. From germline, CDR1 is KGHSH and CDR2 LQKENI. The CDR3 loop spans 17 amino acids.

This clone was seen more than once but under ten times. The genes are TRBV30 and TRBJ2-7; D is possibly TRBD2 (6 bases). CDR1 and CDR2 from the germline V gene are GTSNPN and SVGIG (reference sequence). The CDR3 is 11 residues long. Trimming cost V 4 bases and J 5 bases, with 9 bases left between them. CDR3 in DNA: TGTGCCTGGAACGGGGGTAACGAGCAGTACTTC. Amino acid sequence: CAWNGGNEQYF.

V usage is TRBV11-1 and J usage is TRBJ1-3; no reliable D call. V lost 6 bases, J lost 3 bases, and 6 bases lay in between. This CDR3 is built from 12 residues. Germline CDR1 SGHAT, CDR2 FQDESV (reference sequence). The CDR3 region is CASSSYGNTIYF. As DNA, the CDR3 is TGTGCCAGCAGTTCGTATGGAAACACCATATATTTT.

This sequence joins TRBV7-9 and TRBJ1-3; TRBD1 aligns across 8 bases. The CDR3 is 15 residues long. V gave up 4 bases and J gave up 6 bases; unmatched junction bases: 8. Germline loops: CDR1 SEHNR, CDR2 FQNEAQ (reference sequence). The CDR3 reads CASSYHRGTENTIYF. The CDR3 coding sequence is TGTGCCAGCAGCTACCACAGGGGGACGGAAAACACCATATATTTT.

The chain is built from TRBV29-1 and TRBJ1-2; unclear D gene. Germline CDR1 and CDR2: SQVTM and ANQGSEA. V gave up 6 bases and J gave up 1 base, with 6 bases separating them. This CDR3 region has 11 residues. CDR3 region: CSVQFNYGYTF. CDR3 bases: TGCAGCGTACAGTTTAACTATGGCTACACCTTC.

The chain combines TRBV4-1 with TRBJ1-2; 8 bases fit TRBD1. Trimming cost V 2 bases and J 3 bases; bases outside gene matches: 8. The CDR3 is 16 residues long. Germline loops: CDR1 MGHRA, CDR2 YSYEKL. The CDR3 sequence is CASSQLVRDRYYGYTF. As DNA, the CDR3 is TGCGCCAGCAGCCAACTGGTCCGGGACAGGTACTATGGCTACACCTTC.

V gene TRBV11-2 combines with J gene TRBJ1-1, with 11 bases identical to TRBD1. V gave up 5 bases and J gave up 3 bases; unmatched junction bases: 8. The germline V gene encodes CDR1 SGHAT and CDR2 FQNNGV. This CDR3 has 16 amino acids. CDR3 in DNA: TGTGCCAGCAGCCCAGGGACAGGGGGACTTTACACTGAAGCTTTCTTT. Translated: CASSPGTGGLYTEAFF.

The V gene is TRBV6-1, the J gene TRBJ1-1, with D unresolved. The CDR3 runs 12 residues. V shed 10 bases and J shed 1 base, with 10 bases lying between them. The germline CDR1 and CDR2 sequences are MNHNS and SASEGT. CDR3 protein: CATGGGNTEAFF. CDR3 DNA sequence: TGTGCCACCGGCGGCGGGAACACTGAAGCTTTCTTT.

This chain uses TRBV19 with TRBJ1-3; no firm D call. V was clipped by 7 bases and J by 6 bases, with 16 bases between them. The CDR3 length is 14 residues. Germline V gives CDR1 LNHDA, CDR2 SQIVND (reference sequence). The DNA for the CDR3 is TGTGCCAGTACAACTGAGGGTCAACCAAACACCATATATTTT. Translated, it gives CASTTEGQPNTIYF.